The 24 T cell receptor beta chains presented below share a single source sample, sequenced in a study of cytomegalovirus exposure and HLA in healthy donors. It was with 60 Vbeta and 13 Jbeta primers that the PCR ran. Clones were read by immunoSEQ multiplex PCR, and TCRdb kept only the in-frame ones, dropping some. The table shows about 170,000 clones, with approximately 76% occurring only once. The sample was PBMCs. These receptors came from a woman younger than 35 in good health and CMV-seropositive.

V and J are TRBV4-1 and TRBJ2-3, with TRBD1 matching 8 bases. The CDR3 sequence is 16 residues long. The germline CDR1 and CDR2 sequences are MGHRA and YSYEKL. Losses at the gene ends were 4 bases for V and 2 bases for J; bases not matched to a gene: 8. CDR3 DNA sequence: TGCGCCAGCAGCCCGGAGAGGACAGGGACCACAGATACGCAGTATTTT. Protein product: CASSPERTGTTDTQYF.

V is TRBV7-9 and J is TRBJ2-1; TRBD2 might be the D (7 bases). The germline V and J ends were trimmed by 5 bases and 2 bases, with 13 bases remaining between them. Germline values: CDR1 SEHNR, CDR2 FQNEAQ (reference sequence). The CDR3 is 15 amino acids. The CDR3 sequence is CASSPRGAAYNEQFF. CDR3 DNA: TGTGCCAGCAGCCCCCGGGGGGCGGCCTACAATGAGCAGTTCTTC. The whole variable domain, remainder taken from reference TRBV7-9 and TRBJ2-1, is DTGVSQNPRHKITKRGQNVTFRCDPISEHNRLYWYRQTLGQGPEFLTYFQNEAQLEKSRLLSDRFSAERPKGSFSTLEIQRTEQGDSAMYLCASSPRGAAYNEQFFGPGTRLTVL.

This clone was counted a few times. The V call is TRBV4-1, the J call TRBJ2-1; 7 positions match TRBD2. CDR3 size: 17 residues. V trimming: 1 base; J trimming: 7 bases; junction bases outside the gene matches: 13. Germline CDR1 MGHRA, CDR2 YSYEKL. CDR3 in DNA: TGCGCCAGCAGCCAAGGGGCCCTACGGACGGGGGGTAATGAGCAGTTCTTC. Translation: CASSQGALRTGGNEQFF.

V and J are TRBV9 and TRBJ2-5, with 7 bases aligning to TRBD1. Unmatched junction bases numbered 5, after V lost 1 base and J lost 5 bases. The CDR3 has 14 residues. Germline V lookup: CDR1 SGDLS, CDR2 YYNGEE. The CDR3 DNA sequence: TGTGCCAGCAGCGTAAGGGGGCTGTGGGAGACCCAGTACTTC. It encodes CASSVRGLWETQYF. Based on the CDR3 plus reference TRBV9 and TRBJ2-5, the full variable domain is DSGVTQTPKHLITATGQRVTLRCSPRSGDLSVYWYQQSLDQGLQFLIQYYNGEERAKGNILERFSAQQFPDLHSELNLSSLELGDSALYFCASSVRGLWETQYFGPGTRLLVL.

This clone was seen a few times. V is TRBV6-1 and J is TRBJ1-4; 7 bases are shared with TRBD1. Germline CDR1 reads MNHNS; CDR2 reads SASEGT. With 0 bases clipped from V and 7 bases from J, the junction kept 5 bases outside the gene matches. This CDR3 has 15 amino acids. The CDR3 DNA reads TGTGCCAGCAGTGAAGCGACAGGGTCAGGTGAAAAACTGTTTTTT. Its translation: CASSEATGSGEKLFF.

This sequence joins TRBV7-9 and TRBJ2-2; D is possibly TRBD2 (6 bases). The CDR3 runs to 15 residues. Germline V gene data show CDR1 as SEHNR and CDR2 as FQNEAQ (reference sequence). The V gene lost 5 bases and the J gene lost 4 bases, with 14 bases spanning the gap. The CDR3 sequence: CASSLDSGSTGELFF. The DNA for the CDR3 is TGTGCCAGCAGCCTGGATAGCGGATCCACCGGGGAGCTGTTTTTT.

This chain connects TRBV4-2 to TRBJ2-3; 8 bases line up with TRBD1. Germline CDR1 LGHNA, CDR2 YNFKEQ. With V trimmed by 0 bases and J by 4 bases, 3 bases remained unmatched. This CDR3 is built from 15 residues. The CDR3 loop reads CASSQDGQGPDTQYF. The CDR3, as DNA: TGTGCCAGCAGCCAAGATGGACAGGGCCCAGATACGCAGTATTTT.

Concerning this clone itself: The junction departs from germline at one end; a sequencing error may be responsible. The J gene is TRBJ2-7, the V gene TRBV9; 7 nucleotides line up with TRBD1. This CDR3 contains 14 residues. Germline assignment: CDR1 SGDLS and CDR2 YYNGEE. The DNA for the CDR3 is TGTGCCAGCAGCGTGTCGGGACAGAACTACGAGCGGTACTTC. Translating gives CASSVSGQNYERYF.

The CDR3 sequence is CASRLNSYRNEQFF. DNA of the CDR3: TGTGCCAGCAGACTAAATAGCTACCGCAATGAGCAGTTCTTC. The chain links TRBV27 to TRBJ2-1; no reliable D call. There are 14 residues in the CDR3. V gave up 6 bases and J gave up 6 bases, with 15 bases separating them. The germline gives CDR1 MNHEY, CDR2 SMNVEV (reference sequence).

The V call is TRBV10-3, the J call TRBJ1-2; no clear D gene. V was trimmed by 5 bases and J by 0 bases, leaving 16 bases between them. The CDR3 loop spans 16 amino acids. Germline V gene data show CDR1 as ENHRY and CDR2 as SYGVKD. In DNA, the CDR3 is TGTGCCATCAGTTGGGTCAGAGGTCTAACTAACTATGGCTACACCTTC. This sequence encodes CAISWVRGLTNYGYTF.

This CDR3 is CSAGLGQKLFF. For the CDR3, the DNA is TGCAGTGCGGGGCTGGGACAAAAGCTGTTTTTT. The J gene is TRBJ2-2, the V gene TRBV20-1; D is possibly TRBD1 (6 bases). CDR3 length: 11 residues. Trimming took off 6 bases at V and 12 bases at J, with 14 bases between the two ends. Looked up from germline, CDR1 is DFQATT and CDR2 is SNEGSKA (reference sequence).

This chain links TRBV2 with TRBJ2-7; 7 bases are a match to TRBD1. This CDR3 spans 15 amino acids. Germline V gives CDR1 SNHLY, CDR2 FYNNEI. Unmatched junction bases numbered 5, after V lost 2 bases and J lost 1 base. The CDR3 bases are TGTGCCAGCAGTGAATCACCGGGACAGTCCTACGAGCAGTACTTC. Protein: CASSESPGQSYEQYF.

J is TRBJ2-1 and V is TRBV7-9; D gene ambiguous. Germline-derived CDR1 and CDR2 are SEHNR and FQNEAQ (reference sequence). This CDR3 region has 12 residues. Trimming stripped 3 bases from V and 7 bases from J, with 7 bases between. The CDR3 DNA reads as TGTGCCAGCAGCTTTGAGATGAATGAGCAGTTCTTC. Protein sequence: CASSFEMNEQFF. The entire variable domain, with the rest obtained from reference TRBV7-9 and TRBJ2-1, is as follows: DTGVSQNPRHKITKRGQNVTFRCDPISEHNRLYWYRQTLGQGPEFLTYFQNEAQLEKSRLLSDRFSAERPKGSFSTLEIQRTEQGDSAMYLCASSFEMNEQFFGPGTRLTVL.

Of note for this clone: One end of the junction does not line up with germline, which may come from a read error. The CDR3 reads CASSQDPGGQPQHF. CDR3 coding DNA: TGCGCCAGCAGCCAAGACCCAGGGGGTCAGCCCCAGCATTTT. This chain links TRBV5-4 with TRBJ1-5; TRBD1 agrees at 7 bases. The CDR3 is 14 amino acids. Germline V gene sequence: CDR1 SGHNT, CDR2 YYREEE (reference sequence).

This clone was detected only once. This chain links TRBV4-2 with TRBJ2-3; 10 nucleotides match TRBD1. Germline V CDR1 and CDR2: LGHNA, YNFKEQ. Unmatched junction bases numbered 11, after V lost 4 bases and J lost 4 bases. The CDR3 consists of 17 residues. DNA of the CDR3: TGTGCCAGCAGCCGGGGGCCCGGGACAGGGGCTTCAGATACGCAGTATTTT. Translation: CASSRGPGTGASDTQYF.

This clone has a handful of counts. The genes are TRBV5-5 and TRBJ2-3; D not certain. The CDR3 length is 14 residues. Trimming took 4 bases from V and 0 from J, leaving 9 bases between them. The germline V gene encodes CDR1 SGHKS and CDR2 YYEKEE (reference sequence). The CDR3 sequence is CASSLYTSTDTQYF. The CDR3, as DNA: TGTGCCAGCAGCCTCTATACGAGCACAGATACGCAGTATTTT.

The gene calls are TRBV5-1 and TRBJ2-3, with D possibly TRBD1 on 6 matching bases. V lost 4 bases and J lost 3, with 18 bases in between. The CDR3 sequence is 16 residues long. Germline V lookup: CDR1 SGHRS, CDR2 YFSETQ. The CDR3 sequence is CASSVPTGWRTDTQYF. The CDR3 nucleotides are TGCGCCAGCAGCGTCCCAACAGGGTGGCGGACAGATACGCAGTATTTT.

This rearrangement joins TRBV20-1 to TRBJ2-3, with TRBD1 as a possible D gene (6 bases). Per germline, CDR1 DFQATT and CDR2 SNEGSKA (reference sequence). This CDR3 region has 11 residues. The V end lost 3 bases, the J end lost 6 bases, and 7 bases lay between the germline ends. For the CDR3, the DNA is TGCAGTGCTAGCAGGGGCGATACGCAGTATTTT. Its translation: CSASRGDTQYF.

J is TRBJ1-2 and V is TRBV29-1, with D tentatively TRBD1 (6 bases). The V end was cut by 7 bases, the J end by 8 bases, with 20 bases between. The germline V gene encodes CDR1 SQVTM and CDR2 ANQGSEA. The CDR3 has 13 amino acids. CDR3 region: CSALRGAFYGYTF. For the CDR3, the DNA is TGCAGCGCGCTCCGGGGGGCCTTTTACGGCTACACCTTC.

The chain uses TRBV12-5 and TRBJ1-3, with a tentative D call TRBD1 (6 bases). This CDR3 contains 16 residues. With 0 bases removed from V and 2 bases from J, the gap between germline ends came to 11 bases. CDR1 is LGHNT, CDR2 FRNRAP, per germline. The CDR3 bases are TGTGCTAGTGGTTTGGTTTTGGGGACAACTGGAAACACCATATATTTT. Translating gives CASGLVLGTTGNTIYF.

The chain combines TRBV6-6 with TRBJ2-1; 13 positions match TRBD2. The V and J ends lost 5 bases and 4 bases, in that order; junction bases with no gene match: 5. The CDR3 sequence is 16 residues long. The germline V gene encodes CDR1 MNHNY and CDR2 SVGAGI (reference sequence). The CDR3 loop reads CASSLKTSGGYNEQFF. Written as DNA, the CDR3 is TGTGCCAGCAGTCTAAAGACTAGCGGGGGGTACAATGAGCAGTTCTTC.

This chain connects TRBV7-9 to TRBJ1-3; possibly TRBD1 for D (5 bases). The CDR3 loop spans 12 amino acids. The V end was cut by 7 bases, the J end by 7 bases, with 11 bases between. The germline gives CDR1 SEHNR, CDR2 FQNEAQ (reference sequence). The CDR3 sequence: CASTQEGNTIYF. The DNA for the CDR3 is TGTGCCAGCACCCAGGAGGGGAACACCATATATTTT.

V usage is TRBV4-2 and J usage is TRBJ1-2; TRBD1 agrees at 8 bases. Per the germline V gene, CDR1 is LGHNA and CDR2 is YNFKEQ. The V gene end was trimmed by 3 bases and the J gene end by 3 bases; junction bases not matched to a gene: 6. This CDR3 has 15 residues. The CDR3 loop reads CASSHLTGDDYGYTF. CDR3 in DNA: TGTGCCAGCAGCCATTTGACAGGGGATGACTATGGCTACACCTTC.

V is TRBV5-1 and J is TRBJ2-1; D is uncertain. This CDR3 is built from 14 residues. CDR1 is SGHRS and CDR2 is YFSETQ in the germline V gene. V was cut by 2 bases and J by 8 bases, with 14 bases left in between. DNA of the CDR3: TGCGCCAGCAGCTTCCCGGCCGAGGTCGATGAGCAGTTCTTC. It translates to CASSFPAEVDEQFF.